This T cell receptor (beta chain) was sequenced for a study of T cells in Graves' hyperthyroidism and ophthalmopathy. Amplified TCR beta CDR3 regions came from RNA transcripts. An initial round of RT-PCR targeting the TCR CDR3 relied on the HTBI primer set. TCRdb reprocessed the multiplex PCR reads via MiXCR and lists one record per CDR3 protein. Of around 340,000 distinct CDR3 sequences listed, around 13% are singletons. CDR3 length: 15 residues. Germline CDR1 reads DFQATT; CDR2 reads SNEGSKA (reference sequence). V lost 1 base, J lost 9 bases, and 10 bases stayed unmatched. The chain joins TRBV20-1 to TRBJ2-1; 9 bases map to TRBD1. The TCR sequence derives from a woman in her 30s with Graves' hyperthyroidism. Material: blood. CDR3 bases: TGCAGTGCTAGAGGGCCCGGGACAGGGAGTTCTGAGCAGTTCTTC. Amino acid sequence: CSARGPGTGSSEQFF.